Reported below is one TCR beta chain. Germline assignment: CDR1 KGHSH and CDR2 LQKENI. V shed 1 base and J shed 3 bases, with 10 bases lying between them. The CDR3 length is 14 residues. Following extraction, RNA underwent reverse transcription to cDNA, which served as the sequencing template. Repertoires were generated with immunoSEQ multiplex PCR, while TCRdb's copy carries only in-frame clones and drops some. The profile shows about 150,000 clones, 40% to 50% of them singletons. The data are from a study of CD8+ T cells in alopecia areata. The receptor was isolated from a human donor with alopecia areata. The specimen sequenced was CD4+ T cells sorted from blood. V usage is TRBV18 and J usage is TRBJ2-7; D unresolved. CDR3 coding DNA: TGTGCCAGCTCACCACTCGGTACGAGCTACGAGCAGTACTTC. Its translation is CASSPLGTSYEQYF.